This entry features one T cell receptor beta chain sequence. Its antigen is unknown. The record has no base qualities; no much larger clone is one base away. These data originate in a study of shared clonotypes between healthy human individuals (dated by TCRdb to 2018 to 2021). Describing the broader study: Three men and a couple of women, aged 18 to 49 years, made up the cohort. To increase sequencing depth and limit assay-specific biases, TCR repertoire library preparation and sequencing were carried out by different laboratories using diverse techniques. To estimate repertoire size and how much clonotypes are shared between individuals, the study performed deep sequencing of blood TCR repertoires from roughly five healthy adults. Per donor, leukapheresis produced somewhere between about 0.94 and 9 billion PBMCs. What the authors observed across the whole study: Based on pairwise subsampling, the degree of clonotype sharing among donors was expected to be affected by sequencing depth. Because the study included only a small number of donors, the genetic and exposure-history diversity represented was limited. Sampling was restricted to blood, and TCR repertoires in tissues likely differ from the TCR repertoires found in blood.

Using the deep immunoSEQ assay, TCR CDR3 regions were amplified from genomic DNA by multiplex PCR. Genomic DNA extracted from each cell subset was distributed evenly over all wells of several immunoSEQ 96-well plates, and each plate served as one replicate. Each replicate PCR for unsorted PBMC received roughly 300 ng genomic DNA, equal to 30,000 to 35,000 T cell genomes. Unsorted PBMC genomic DNA was sequenced across ten immunoSEQ deep assay plates. The purified libraries were quantified using a Qubit 3.0 fluorometer, sized with a Bioanalyzer 2100, and then quantified again using the KAPA Library Quantification kit. A separate single-read 150-cycle Illumina NextSeq 550 flow cell was used to sequence each immunoSEQ 96-well plate. Concerning the study's data processing: Because the immunoSEQ output held only junctional sequences and lacked quality scores, the filtering could not match the filtering applied to full-length reads. To assign V/J genes and CDR3, sequences were annotated using PyIR, a Python wrapper for IgBLAST v1.9, with IMGT germline references. Reads were filtered out if the reads had weak V/J assignments (E-value above 1e-6), no CDR3, stop codons, out-of-frame junctions, or ambiguous translated residues. A V3J clonotype was defined by an identical inferred V gene, J gene, and CDR3 amino acid sequence. Percentage overlap between repertoires was computed as shared unique clonotypes divided by the size of the smaller repertoire. Repertoire richness was assessed with RTK rarefaction, the Chao1 estimator, and Recon v2.1 estimates of unobserved clonotypes. TCRdb mirrors the immuneACCESS table, restricted to in-frame sequences. Some clones are absent from its copies; in checked studies, under half trace to an unresolved V gene, and the reason for the others is unknown. The V and J calls and the clone size are those of that table, but D and trimming were determined from the DNA. This sample lists about 530,000 clones; about 80% were detected once. Of the sample, around 12% falls within the top ten clones.

From the cysteine through the phenylalanine, the CDR3 covers 15 amino acids. Left in the record is the CDR3 DNA by itself, 45 bases read in frame from the first base. From the germline V gene (reference sequence), CDR1 is SEHNR and CDR2 is FQNEAQ. V is reduced by 1 base and J by 2 bases, leaving a spacing of 10 bases between them. The donors were healthy, HIV-negative adults who had no recently reported acute infections or vaccinations. All donors were Caucasian adults living in Nashville, Tennessee, USA. In the unsorted samples, roughly 90 million PBMCs were counted, and genomic DNA was extracted using the QIAamp DNA Blood Mini kit. Blood was obtained by leukapheresis, after which PBMCs were separated by Ficoll-Histopaque density gradient centrifugation and cryopreserved in liquid nitrogen vapor phase.

The receptor chain draws on TRBV7-9 and TRBJ2-3; no D segment can be confidently identified. This receptor was obtained from a middle-aged woman in good health. Some clones in this sample may be carry-over from other donors' samples. Material: PBMCs. The CDR3 here reads CASSLGQGHTDTQYF. The DNA sequence follows: TGTGCCAGCAGCTTAGGTCAAGGCCACACAGATACGCAGTATTTT. Where the CDR3 stops, the reference TRBV7-9 and TRBJ2-3 genes take over; the full variable domain is DTGVSQNPRHKITKRGQNVTFRCDPISEHNRLYWYRQTLGQGPEFLTYFQNEAQLEKSRLLSDRFSAERPKGSFSTLEIQRTEQGDSAMYLCASSLGQGHTDTQYFGPGTRLTVL.